These 27 T cell receptor beta chains share one sample of origin, sequenced in a study of T cells in Graves' hyperthyroidism and ophthalmopathy. It was RNA transcripts that yielded the amplified TCR beta CDR3 regions. Carried out on the TCR CDR3, a first-round RT-PCR used the HTBI primer set. TCRdb re-called the multiplex PCR reads through MiXCR, storing one row per CDR3 protein. The table records under 400,000 distinct CDR3 sequences, just under 25% of them present only once. Sequencing input: blood. The receptors originated from a man aged 50-59 years with Graves' hyperthyroidism.

This clonotype was picked up a small number of times. J is TRBJ1-1 and V is TRBV6-1; D unresolved. The CDR3 loop spans 13 amino acids. The germline CDR1 and CDR2 sequences are MNHNS and SASEGT. V was clipped by 4 bases and J by 5 bases, with 11 bases between them. This CDR3 is CASSAQMWTEAFF. The CDR3 DNA sequence: TGTGCCAGCAGTGCTCAGATGTGGACTGAAGCTTTCTTT.

This clonotype was observed a handful of times. The chain has TRBV30 and TRBJ1-1; TRBD1 is a possible D gene (5 bases). V dropped 7 bases and J dropped 3 bases, with 15 bases sitting between them. Germline V gene sequence: CDR1 GTSNPN, CDR2 SVGIG (reference sequence). The CDR3 covers 13 residues. The CDR3 DNA reads TGTGCCTCGTCGTTGAACAGGTACACTGAAGCTTTCTTT. Protein sequence: CASSLNRYTEAFF.

The gene calls are TRBV28 and TRBJ2-3; D not certain. Trimming cost V 3 bases and J 6 bases, with 7 bases left between them. The CDR3 sequence is 12 residues long. CDR1 MDHEN and CDR2 SYDVKM come from the germline V gene. The CDR3 coding sequence is TGTGCCAGCAGTTTCCCGTTGGATACGCAGTATTTT. It specifies CASSFPLDTQYF. The full variable domain, in which reference TRBV28 and TRBJ2-3 provide the parts outside the CDR3, is DVKVTQSSRYLVKRTGEKVFLECVQDMDHENMFWYRQDPGLGLRLIYFSYDVKMKEKGDIPEGYSVSREKKERFSLILESASTNQTSMYLCASSFPLDTQYFGPGTRLTVL.

This clonotype appeared many times. CDR3 sequence (DNA): TGTGCCAGCAGTCGACCTCTTGGGGGAGGGGGGTACAATGAGCAGTTCTTC. As protein: CASSRPLGGGGYNEQFF. This rearrangement joins TRBV27 to TRBJ2-1, with D maybe TRBD2 (7 bases). The CDR3 has 17 amino acids. The V and J ends lost 5 bases and 4 bases respectively, with 21 bases between them. CDR1 and CDR2 (germline): MNHEY, SMNVEV (reference sequence).

V usage is TRBV11-1 and J usage is TRBJ2-3, with D perhaps matching TRBD1 (6 bases). CDR3 length: 15 amino acids. Trimming removed 4 bases from V and 0 bases from J, with 11 bases in between. Germline CDR1 is SGHAT and CDR2 is FQDESV (reference sequence). CDR3 in DNA: TGTGCCAGCAGCTCGACGGACAGCAGCACAGATACGCAGTATTTT. Residues: CASSSTDSSTDTQYF.

In this sample, this clonotype turned up many times. The gene calls are TRBV2 and TRBJ2-1; no clear D. The V and J ends lost 2 bases and 0 bases respectively, with 8 bases between them. The CDR3 has 15 amino acids. Germline CDR1 SNHLY, CDR2 FYNNEI. CDR3 protein: CASSERPSSYNEQFF. The CDR3 DNA reads TGTGCCAGCAGTGAACGCCCTAGCTCCTACAATGAGCAGTTCTTC.

This clonotype was observed many times. The gene calls are TRBV28 and TRBJ2-7, with unresolved D. CDR1 and CDR2 (germline): MDHEN, SYDVKM. Trimming took 0 bases from V and 2 from J, leaving 8 bases between them. The CDR3 length is 14 residues. This CDR3 reads CASSLWAETYEQYF. The CDR3 DNA is TGTGCCAGCAGTTTATGGGCCGAGACCTACGAGCAGTACTTC.

CDR3 nucleotide sequence: TGTGCCAGCAGTAGACATGGAGCAGAGACCCAGTACTTC. Residues: CASSRHGAETQYF. This chain uses TRBV28 with TRBJ2-5; D ambiguous. Germline V lookup: CDR1 MDHEN, CDR2 SYDVKM. V was pared by 5 bases and J by 4 bases, with 11 bases between. The CDR3 extends over 13 amino acids.

The chain links TRBV7-9 to TRBJ1-1; D might be TRBD1 (6 bases). From germline, CDR1 is SEHNR and CDR2 FQNEAQ (reference sequence). The CDR3 is made up of 12 amino acids. With 3 bases removed from V and 11 bases from J, the gap between germline ends came to 13 bases. The CDR3 sequence: CASSLGTRGAFF. The DNA of the CDR3 is TGTGCCAGCAGCTTGGGGACACGCGGGGCTTTCTTT.

The J gene is TRBJ2-7, the V gene TRBV7-9; TRBD1 agrees at 11 bases. Germline V gives CDR1 SEHNR, CDR2 FQNEAQ (reference sequence). V shed 2 bases and J 5 bases; nucleotides not matched to a gene: 11. This CDR3 region has 17 residues. CDR3 region: CASSLRIYWDRGNEQYF. Here the CDR3 DNA reads TGTGCCAGCAGCTTACGGATTTATTGGGACAGGGGGAACGAGCAGTACTTC.

This clonotype was counted ten times or more. The chain is built from TRBV7-9 and TRBJ2-7; 7 nucleotides agree with TRBD1. J gave up 6 bases and V 5 bases, and 13 bases lay outside the gene matches. The CDR3 sequence is 15 residues long. Germline V gene data show CDR1 as SEHNR and CDR2 as FQNEAQ (reference sequence). Written as DNA, the CDR3 is TGTGCCAGCAGCACCGACAGGGCCACGGGGCTCGAGCAGTACTTC. Protein sequence: CASSTDRATGLEQYF.

V gene TRBV20-1 combines with J gene TRBJ1-1, with D perhaps TRBD1 (6 bases). V shed 3 bases and J shed 7 bases, with 15 bases lying between them. The CDR3 length is 13 residues. CDR1 is DFQATT, CDR2 SNEGSKA, per germline (reference sequence). CDR3 sequence reads: CSARATGNGEAFF. DNA for the CDR3: TGCAGTGCTAGGGCAACAGGGAACGGTGAAGCTTTCTTT.

Many counts were recorded for this clonotype. This chain uses TRBV7-7 with TRBJ2-1; maybe TRBD2 (7 bases). Trimming removed 5 bases from V and 9 bases from J, with 23 bases in between. The CDR3 runs 16 residues. Germline V gene sequence: CDR1 SSHAT, CDR2 FNYEAQ (reference sequence). CDR3 coding DNA: TGTGCCAGCAGCCCTGGAAGGGGGGAGGGCCCGGGTGAGCAGTTCTTC. Its translation is CASSPGRGEGPGEQFF.

This clonotype was counted at least ten times. The rearrangement joins TRBV7-3 to TRBJ2-3; D is uncertain. This CDR3 comprises 14 residues. V lost 4 bases, J lost 6 bases, and 14 bases lay in between. In germline, CDR1 is SGHTA, CDR2 FQGTGA. The CDR3 sequence is CASSSNSPPDTQYF. The DNA for the CDR3 is TGTGCCAGCAGCTCAAATTCTCCCCCCGATACGCAGTATTTT.

In its sample, this clonotype was seen a few times. The rearrangement joins TRBV20-1 to TRBJ1-2; D is possibly TRBD1 (5 bases). The V gene lost 3 bases and the J gene lost 4 bases, with 18 bases spanning the gap. The CDR3 length is 15 residues. From germline, CDR1 is DFQATT and CDR2 SNEGSKA (reference sequence). The CDR3 region has the DNA TGCAGTGCTAGGGACACGGGCCGCACCTCCTATGGCTACACCTTC. It is translated as CSARDTGRTSYGYTF.

As regards this clonotype: A read error may account for a junction end that differs from germline. The chain links TRBV6-1 to TRBJ2-7; TRBD1 matches at 8 bases. Germline V gene data show CDR1 as MNHNS and CDR2 as SASEGT. The CDR3 consists of 15 residues. CDR3 nucleotides: TGTGCCAGCCGTGAGTTGCGGACAGGGCTCTACGAGCAGTACTTC. Its protein is CASRELRTGLYEQYF.

This clonotype was seen a handful of times. The CDR3 coding sequence is TGTGCCAGCAGACGGGACGGAGCCTCCTACGAGCAGTACTTC. Translated: CASRRDGASYEQYF. The chain combines TRBV6-1 with TRBJ2-7, with D possibly called TRBD1 or TRBD2 (5 bases each). Trimming cost V 6 bases and J 0 bases, with 12 bases left between them. The CDR3 is 14 residues long. CDR1 and CDR2 from the germline V gene are MNHNS and SASEGT.

J is TRBJ2-5 and V is TRBV6-1; D is unresolved. Trimming removed 1 base at V and 5 bases at J, with 8 bases between. CDR1 and CDR2 from the germline V gene are MNHNS and SASEGT. The CDR3 contains 13 residues. This chain's CDR3 is CASSEDRFETQYF. The CDR3 DNA reads as TGTGCCAGCAGTGAAGATAGGTTTGAGACCCAGTACTTC.

The chain links TRBV12-3 or TRBV12-4 to TRBJ2-6, with D uncertain. The CDR3 covers 14 residues. The ends were cut back, 6 bases at V and 0 bases at J, with 6 bases in the middle. CDR3 region: CASSQVSGANVLTF. CDR3 DNA: TGTGCCAGCAGCCAAGTCTCTGGGGCCAACGTCCTGACTTTC.

The gene calls are TRBV28 and TRBJ2-2; 9 positions agree with TRBD1. The CDR3 contains 14 residues. With V trimmed by 5 bases and J by 5 bases, 3 bases remained unmatched. Germline V gene data show CDR1 as MDHEN and CDR2 as SYDVKM. The CDR3 spells CASSPGQGTGELFF. CDR3 nucleotide sequence: TGTGCCAGCAGTCCGGGACAGGGAACCGGGGAGCTGTTTTTT. Looking up the rest from reference TRBV28 and TRBJ2-2 gives the full variable domain: DVKVTQSSRYLVKRTGEKVFLECVQDMDHENMFWYRQDPGLGLRLIYFSYDVKMKEKGDIPEGYSVSREKKERFSLILESASTNQTSMYLCASSPGQGTGELFFGEGSRLTVL.

J is TRBJ1-1 and V is TRBV10-1; possibly TRBD1 for D (5 bases). With 4 bases removed from V and 5 bases from J, the gap between germline ends came to 17 bases. CDR3 size: 15 residues. CDR1 and CDR2 from the germline V gene are WNHNN and SYGVQD (reference sequence). The CDR3: CASSAMGQGETEAFF. The DNA of the CDR3 is TGCGCCAGCAGTGCTATGGGGCAGGGAGAAACTGAAGCTTTCTTT.

The chain recombines TRBV19 with TRBJ2-7; D not certain. The ends were cut back, 5 bases at V and 2 bases at J, with 10 bases in the middle. This CDR3 spans 13 amino acids. Per germline, CDR1 LNHDA and CDR2 SQIVND (reference sequence). The CDR3 DNA sequence: TGTGCCAGTAGTTTCGCGGAAACCTACGAGCAGTACTTC. Protein product: CASSFAETYEQYF.

This clonotype was picked up a small number of times. The gene calls are TRBV7-9 and TRBJ2-7, with 8 positions matching TRBD2. There are 15 residues in the CDR3. V was pared by 7 bases and J by 2 bases, with 10 bases of the junction left unmatched. CDR1 and CDR2 from the germline V gene are SEHNR and FQNEAQ (reference sequence). DNA for the CDR3: TGTGCCAGCACCCTGGGGGTAGCGGGGCCCTACGAGCAGTACTTC. Residues: CASTLGVAGPYEQYF.

Here the CDR3 DNA reads TGCAGTGCTAGAGTCCAGATCAATGAGCAGTTCTTC. This encodes CSARVQINEQFF. V and J are TRBV20-1 and TRBJ2-1; no firm D call. CDR3 length: 12 residues. Germline CDR1 reads DFQATT; CDR2 reads SNEGSKA (reference sequence). Trimming pared 1 base from V and 6 bases from J, leaving 7 bases between.

This clonotype showed up many times. V and J are TRBV7-3 and TRBJ2-2, with no clear D. This CDR3 region has 14 residues. Germline CDR1 is SGHTA and CDR2 is FQGTGA. Trimming pared 2 bases from V and 7 bases from J, leaving 11 bases between. CDR3 residues: CASSLQGSGGELFF. For the CDR3, the DNA is TGTGCCAGCAGCTTACAAGGGTCGGGCGGGGAGCTGTTTTTT.

This clonotype has just a few counts. The V and J genes are TRBV20-1 and TRBJ2-7, with D possibly being TRBD1 or TRBD2 (5 bases each). Trimming took off 5 bases at V and 0 bases at J, with 11 bases between the two ends. CDR1 is DFQATT and CDR2 is SNEGSKA in the germline V gene (reference sequence). CDR3 length: 13 amino acids. CDR3 loop: CSAGTFLSYEQYF. The CDR3 bases are TGCAGTGCTGGGACCTTCCTCTCCTACGAGCAGTACTTC.

This chain uses TRBV28 with TRBJ2-3, with a possible D match to TRBD2 (6 bases). V was clipped by 8 bases and J by 4 bases, with 22 bases between them. CDR3 length: 16 amino acids. Germline values: CDR1 MDHEN, CDR2 SYDVKM. CDR3 DNA: TGTGCCAGCCACGGGAGACATCGGGGAGGCTCAGATACGCAGTATTTT. The encoded protein is CASHGRHRGGSDTQYF. Together with reference TRBV28 and TRBJ2-3, the CDR3 gives the full variable domain: DVKVTQSSRYLVKRTGEKVFLECVQDMDHENMFWYRQDPGLGLRLIYFSYDVKMKEKGDIPEGYSVSREKKERFSLILESASTNQTSMYLCASHGRHRGGSDTQYFGPGTRLTVL.